The entry below describes one T cell receptor (beta chain). This clonotype was counted a few times. Its binding antigen is unknown. No clone much larger than this one lies a single base away; base qualities are absent. This sample was included in a study of T cell repertoires in cytomegalovirus infection (dated by TCRdb to the late 2010s). Turning to the overall study: The peptide stimulations were aimed at well-studied HLA-B-restricted epitopes as well as recently identified HLA-C-restricted CMV epitopes, whose presentation resists viral immunomodulation. The HLA type of each donor mattered for the analysis, because public TCR beta signatures pointed to carriage of CMV infection along with the matching HLA type.

The CDR3 sequence holds 14 residues, the cysteine and phenylalanine included. Of all the DNA, just the CDR3 is kept, 42 bases in frame from base 1. From a lookup of the germline V gene, CDR1 and CDR2 are MNHEY and SVGEGT. For this chain, trimming is 5 bases at the V end and 2 bases at the J end, and the number of junction bases without a gene match is 5. Reading the label with the study, this specimen's treatment or condition is: in vitro stimulation with specific CMV peptide epitopes to enrich CMV-specific T cells. The instrument was an Illumina HiSeq 1500. Using fastp at Q25 and MiXCR, TCRdb reprocessed the public reads and kept productive beta chains. Every CDR3 protein is listed once, alongside the most common genes and DNA of its rows. The sample has about 830,000 distinct CDR3 sequences on record, over 25% of them singletons. The ten largest make up around 12% of the sample. Points the paper makes about the study in general: The ex vivo response was dominated by HLA-C-restricted CMV-specific TCR beta clonotypes, which also provided the single most frequent clonotype in two of eight donors. In both this cohort and an independent 352-donor cohort, the cumulative frequency of public TCR beta family members distinguished carriers of CMV infection plus the relevant HLA type.

This receptor was identified in a human donor in good health (CMV status not recorded). Some clones in this sample may be carry-over from other donors' samples. The sequences come from cultured CD8+ T cells from PBMCs, collected from culture after CMV antigen stimulation. In this chain, TRBV6-2 or TRBV6-3 is recombined with TRBJ2-5, with 7 bases aligning to TRBD1. The CDR3 region has the sequence CASSDLGQQETQYF. The DNA is TGTGCCAGCAGTGACCTGGGACAGCAAGAGACCCAGTACTTC.